This passage covers 17 T cell receptor beta chains from one sample sequenced in a study of OX40 agonist ivuxolimab in advanced cancers. Clones were read by immunoSEQ multiplex PCR, and TCRdb kept only the in-frame ones, dropping some. The repertoire holds more than 60,000 clones, 80% to 85% seen once, with 5% in the top ten. The sample in question was CD4+ or CD8+ T cells sorted from blood, obtained in a trial of the OX40 agonist ivuxolimab. These receptors all stem from an adult with an advanced solid tumor such as melanoma, head and neck, liver or kidney cancer.

The V and J genes are TRBV30 and TRBJ2-2; TRBD1 or TRBD2 may be the D gene (5 bases each). CDR3 length: 13 amino acids. V was clipped by 4 bases and J by 5 bases, with 11 bases between them. Looked up from germline, CDR1 is GTSNPN and CDR2 is SVGIG (reference sequence). In DNA form, the CDR3 reads TGTGCCTGGATGGTGTGGGGGACCGGGGAGCTGTTTTTT. Its translation is CAWMVWGTGELFF.

The chain has TRBV4-2 and TRBJ1-3; D unresolved. Germline lookup yields CDR1 LGHNA and CDR2 YNFKEQ. V was clipped by 1 base and J by 0 bases, with 10 bases between them. The CDR3 totals 16 residues. CDR3 region: CASSQAGPDSGNTIYF. CDR3 bases: TGTGCCAGCAGCCAAGCGGGCCCAGACTCTGGAAACACCATATATTTT.

This chain links TRBV6-5 with TRBJ2-7; 7 nucleotides align to TRBD1. This CDR3 is built from 13 residues. Per germline, CDR1 MNHEY and CDR2 SVGAGI. V trimming: 6 bases; J trimming: 3 bases; junction bases outside the gene matches: 5. The CDR3 DNA follows: TGTGCCAGCAGCCCTTACAGGGGCTACGAGCAGTACTTC. Its translation: CASSPYRGYEQYF.

The rearrangement links TRBV6-6 to TRBJ2-5, with D possibly TRBD1 on 6 matching bases. V was pared by 0 bases and J by 2 bases, with 13 bases between. CDR1 and CDR2 (germline): MNHNY, SVGAGI (reference sequence). The CDR3 loop spans 16 amino acids. Here the CDR3 reads CASSYSTGQRQETQYF. CDR3 in DNA: TGTGCCAGCAGTTACTCAACAGGACAGAGGCAAGAGACCCAGTACTTC.

CDR3 in amino acids: CASSQDQGRDEKLFF. For the CDR3, the DNA is TGCGCCAGCAGCCAAGATCAAGGGAGAGATGAAAAACTGTTTTTT. This chain links TRBV4-1 with TRBJ1-4; D remains unclear. With 0 bases removed from V and 6 bases from J, the gap between germline ends came to 11 bases. CDR3 size: 15 residues. Germline CDR1 reads MGHRA; CDR2 reads YSYEKL.

The chain joins TRBV5-8 to TRBJ2-7, with D unresolved. In germline, CDR1 is SGHTS, CDR2 YDEGEE. This CDR3 is 11 amino acids long. V dropped 2 bases and J dropped 5 bases, with 5 bases sitting between them. CDR3 coding DNA: TGTGCCAGCAGCTTTGTCGACGAGCAGTACTTC. Residues: CASSFVDEQYF.

This rearrangement joins TRBV9 to TRBJ2-1; D ambiguous. V was shortened by 2 bases and J by 8 bases, with 8 bases between the two germline ends. Germline values: CDR1 SGDLS, CDR2 YYNGEE. This CDR3 spans 12 amino acids. In DNA, the CDR3 is TGTGCCAGCAGCGTCAGCCTCGATGAGCAGTTCTTC. It specifies CASSVSLDEQFF.

This rearrangement joins TRBV10-3 to TRBJ2-5, with 12 bases matching TRBD2. The CDR3 covers 15 residues. With 6 bases clipped from V and 2 bases from J, the junction kept 4 bases outside the gene matches. Germline V gene sequence: CDR1 ENHRY, CDR2 SYGVKD. The CDR3 protein is CAISASGRVQETQYF. The CDR3 nucleotides are TGTGCCATCAGCGCTAGCGGGAGGGTACAAGAGACCCAGTACTTC.

The V and J genes are TRBV19 and TRBJ1-5; D is uncertain. The CDR3 contains 14 residues. Germline V gene data show CDR1 as LNHDA and CDR2 as SQIVND (reference sequence). Trimming took 5 bases from V and 2 from J, leaving 10 bases between them. The CDR3: CASSSEARNQPQHF. The CDR3, as DNA: TGTGCCAGTAGTTCGGAAGCCCGCAATCAGCCCCAGCATTTT.

This chain connects TRBV5-1 to TRBJ1-2; D is possibly TRBD1 (5 bases). Germline-derived CDR1 and CDR2 are SGHRS and YFSETQ. The CDR3 spans 14 residues. Trimming removed 1 base from V and 7 bases from J, with 14 bases in between. The CDR3 region is CASSLRRDVGGYTF. DNA for the CDR3: TGCGCCAGCAGCTTGAGACGGGACGTGGGTGGCTACACCTTC.

In this sample, this clone turned up a few times. The chain is built from TRBV11-2 and TRBJ2-1, with D possibly TRBD2 on 5 matching bases. There are 15 residues in the CDR3. The V end was cut by 1 base, the J end by 9 bases, with 16 bases between. Germline CDR1 reads SGHAT; CDR2 reads FQNNGV. CDR3 sequence (DNA): TGTGCCAGCAGCTTAGCCCCTTCGGGGTCCACTGAGCAGTTCTTC. The encoded protein is CASSLAPSGSTEQFF. Using reference TRBV11-2 and TRBJ2-1 for the parts outside the CDR3, the full variable domain is EAGVAQSPRYKIIEKRQSVAFWCNPISGHATLYWYQQILGQGPKLLIQFQNNGVVDDSQLPKDRFSAERLKGVDSTLKIQPAKLEDSAVYLCASSLAPSGSTEQFFGPGTRLTVL.

This chain links TRBV4-1 with TRBJ2-7; D gene uncertain. The CDR3 covers 15 residues. Deletions cut 1 base from V and 2 bases from J, with 12 bases between. Germline loops: CDR1 MGHRA, CDR2 YSYEKL. CDR3 nucleotides: TGCGCCAGCAGCCAAGGTGCAGTGATGACCTACGAGCAGTACTTC. It translates to CASSQGAVMTYEQYF.

J is TRBJ2-7 and V is TRBV6-6; 7 nucleotides agree with TRBD1. Germline V lookup: CDR1 MNHNY, CDR2 SVGAGI (reference sequence). V trimming: 8 bases; J trimming: 5 bases; junction bases outside the gene matches: 9. The CDR3 is 13 residues long. DNA of the CDR3: TGTGCCAGCGGGGACAGTCCTGAGGACGAGCAGTACTTC. Translation gives CASGDSPEDEQYF.

The chain recombines TRBV7-8 with TRBJ2-3; 7 bases fit TRBD1. There are 14 residues in the CDR3. V gave up 7 bases and J gave up 3 bases; unmatched junction bases: 7. The germline gives CDR1 SGHVS, CDR2 FQNEAQ. The CDR3 DNA follows: TGTGCCAGCAAGGTGAACAGGGGAACAGATACGCAGTATTTT. This gives the protein CASKVNRGTDTQYF.

Only one count was recorded for this clone. The junction departs from the called germline gene at one end, perhaps through a read error. The CDR3 spells CVSSIGSVGGWNQPQHF. Here the CDR3 DNA reads TGTGTCAGTAGTATTGGAAGTGTGGGGGGCTGGAATCAGCCCCAGCATTTT. This rearrangement joins TRBV19 to TRBJ1-5; D is perhaps TRBD1 (6 bases). Per the germline V gene, CDR1 is LNHDA and CDR2 is SQIVND (reference sequence). The CDR3 consists of 17 residues.

The table lists this clone with a few counts. This rearrangement joins TRBV15 to TRBJ2-6, with TRBD2 identical over 9 bases. Germline V gene data show CDR1 as LNHNV and CDR2 as YYDKDF (reference sequence). The CDR3 is made up of 16 amino acids. V was clipped by 3 bases and J by 0 bases; unmatched bases: 0. This CDR3 reads CATSRTSGSGANVLTF. The CDR3 DNA sequence: TGTGCCACCAGCAGGACTAGCGGCTCTGGGGCCAACGTCCTGACTTTC.

V is TRBV6-5 and J is TRBJ2-7; D ambiguous. Looked up from germline, CDR1 is MNHEY and CDR2 is SVGAGI. The CDR3 has 14 residues. The ends were cut back, 4 bases at V and 0 bases at J, with 10 bases in the middle. CDR3 in DNA: TGTGCCAGCAGTTCGTGGCAGGACTCCTACGAGCAGTACTTC. Its protein product is CASSSWQDSYEQYF.